These T cell receptor beta chains were read from a single sample in a study of T-cell reconstitution after alpha-beta-depleted transplantation in children. One entry per CDR3 protein results from TCRdb running MiXCR on the PCR reads. The sample yields hundreds of thousands of distinct CDR3 sequences, about a sixth seen once. Sequencing used PBMCs, mostly from graft donor cells, obtained 360 days after TCRalphabeta/CD19-depleted stem cell transplant. These receptor sequences come from a boy less than two years old who had a stem cell transplant for Wiskott-Aldrich syndrome, so the T cells may come from the graft donor. The conserved cysteine and the conserved F or W are not part of the CDR3 here. The order of the fields is J gene, V gene, CDR3 protein.

j_call: TRBJ2-7
v_call: TRBV5-1
cdr3_aa: ASSRGRTYEQY

j_call: TRBJ2-2
v_call: TRBV20-1
cdr3_aa: SATGALNTGELF

j_call: TRBJ2-2
v_call: TRBV27
cdr3_aa: ASRGFQNTGELF

j_call: TRBJ2-3
v_call: TRBV10-3
cdr3_aa: AIGQGKRGTDTQY

j_call: TRBJ2-3
v_call: TRBV6-5
cdr3_aa: ASSYRGGGTDTQY

j_call: TRBJ2-5
v_call: TRBV5-1
cdr3_aa: ASSPYLRDRETQY

j_call: TRBJ2-2
v_call: TRBV20-1
cdr3_aa: SARGNWDTNTGELF

j_call: TRBJ2-5
v_call: TRBV2
cdr3_aa: ASSGDSHPGETQY

j_call: TRBJ2-5
v_call: TRBV5-1
cdr3_aa: ASSLAGGARETQY

j_call: TRBJ2-5
v_call: TRBV6-5
cdr3_aa: ASSYPQGGYETQY

j_call: TRBJ2-2
v_call: TRBV11-2
cdr3_aa: ASSPGGGLSTGELF

j_call: TRBJ2-2
v_call: TRBV10-2
cdr3_aa: ASSDRENTGELF

j_call: TRBJ2-7
v_call: TRBV6-5
cdr3_aa: ASSYEWGEGYEQY

j_call: TRBJ2-5
v_call: TRBV7-2
cdr3_aa: ASSLVGGGYQETQY

j_call: TRBJ2-3
v_call: TRBV12-3/TRBV12-4
cdr3_aa: ASWRGRTDTQY

j_call: TRBJ2-1
v_call: TRBV28
cdr3_aa: ASSFRQSGSRSSYNEQF

j_call: TRBJ2-7
v_call: TRBV7-2
cdr3_aa: ASSLVGLAVYEQY

j_call: TRBJ2-7
v_call: TRBV14
cdr3_aa: ASSQDPPFMKQY

j_call: TRBJ2-5
v_call: TRBV27
cdr3_aa: ASSQRQGETQY

j_call: TRBJ2-1
v_call: TRBV3-1
cdr3_aa: ASSQRVWKQF

j_call: TRBJ2-5
v_call: TRBV29-1
cdr3_aa: SARPFQETQY

j_call: TRBJ2-1
v_call: TRBV3-1
cdr3_aa: ASSQRGSGKVYEQF

j_call: TRBJ2-7
v_call: TRBV25-1
cdr3_aa: ASKGQGTYEQY

j_call: TRBJ2-7
v_call: TRBV4-1
cdr3_aa: ASSHIGGYKSYEQY

j_call: TRBJ2-5
v_call: TRBV5-1
cdr3_aa: ASSLRGTQETQY

j_call: TRBJ2-7
v_call: TRBV6-2/TRBV6-3
cdr3_aa: ASSYSGWRLAGERSYEQY

j_call: TRBJ2-7
v_call: TRBV7-9
cdr3_aa: ASSYRDRAYEQY

j_call: TRBJ2-2
v_call: TRBV7-6
cdr3_aa: ASSLVGLAGMNTGELF

j_call: TRBJ2-3
v_call: TRBV4-1
cdr3_aa: ASSPQGRPGADTQY

j_call: TRBJ2-2
v_call: TRBV7-9
cdr3_aa: ASSREVSFTGELF

j_call: TRBJ2-4
v_call: TRBV9
cdr3_aa: ASSVGGGGNIQY

j_call: TRBJ2-7
v_call: TRBV5-1
cdr3_aa: ASSLIPREPSSYEQY

j_call: TRBJ2-7
v_call: TRBV9
cdr3_aa: ASSPYRTSGRPSYEQY

j_call: TRBJ2-2
v_call: TRBV24-1
cdr3_aa: ATRGQVTGELF

j_call: TRBJ2-1
v_call: TRBV6-5
cdr3_aa: ASSPRGFYNEQF

j_call: TRBJ2-3
v_call: TRBV6-2/TRBV6-3
cdr3_aa: ASSYVGLATDTQY

j_call: TRBJ2-7
v_call: TRBV12-3/TRBV12-4
cdr3_aa: ASSLRGYEQY

j_call: TRBJ2-3
v_call: TRBV5-1
cdr3_aa: ASSLPSDTQY

j_call: TRBJ2-1
v_call: TRBV9
cdr3_aa: ASSVAGMNEQF

j_call: TRBJ2-3
v_call: TRBV10-2
cdr3_aa: ARTRSTDTQY

j_call: TRBJ1-4
v_call: TRBV11-2
cdr3_aa: ASSLRVGAPDEKLF

j_call: TRBJ1-1
v_call: TRBV5-1
cdr3_aa: ASSSDGLNTEAF

j_call: TRBJ1-1
v_call: TRBV7-9
cdr3_aa: ASSLLSGLEAF

j_call: TRBJ1-1
v_call: TRBV7-8
cdr3_aa: ASSAGQFNTEAF

j_call: TRBJ2-1
v_call: TRBV18
cdr3_aa: ASSQGLRRGLAPNEQF

j_call: TRBJ1-4
v_call: TRBV4-1
cdr3_aa: ASRRQGLDEKLF

j_call: TRBJ2-5
v_call: TRBV20-1
cdr3_aa: SATGVFQETQY

j_call: TRBJ2-1
v_call: TRBV7-9
cdr3_aa: ASSSPRGARPYNEQF

j_call: TRBJ2-2
v_call: TRBV10-3
cdr3_aa: AMAPGTGGTGELF

j_call: TRBJ2-5
v_call: TRBV18
cdr3_aa: ASSGRQETQY

j_call: TRBJ2-7
v_call: TRBV15
cdr3_aa: ATSRARTGFDEQY